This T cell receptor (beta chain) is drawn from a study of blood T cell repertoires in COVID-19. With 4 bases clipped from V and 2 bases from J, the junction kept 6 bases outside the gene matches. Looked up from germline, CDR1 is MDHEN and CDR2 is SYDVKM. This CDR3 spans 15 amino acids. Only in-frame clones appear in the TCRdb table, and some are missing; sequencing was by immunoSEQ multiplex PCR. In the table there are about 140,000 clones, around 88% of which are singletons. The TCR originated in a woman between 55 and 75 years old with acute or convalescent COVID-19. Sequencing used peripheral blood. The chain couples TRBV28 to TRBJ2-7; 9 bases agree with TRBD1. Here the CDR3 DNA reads TGTGCCAGCAGTTGGGGACAGGGAGGCCCCTACGAGCAGTACTTC. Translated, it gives CASSWGQGGPYEQYF.